What follows are 14 T cell receptor beta chains derived from one specimen sequenced in a study of cytomegalovirus exposure and HLA in healthy donors. Clones were sequenced by immunoSEQ multiplex PCR, and TCRdb holds only the in-frame ones, with some missing. The profile shows about 330,000 clones, about 90% of them singletons. The specimen was PBMCs. The source of these receptors is a woman in her twenties or thirties in good health and CMV-seropositive.

V gene TRBV6-1 combines with J gene TRBJ1-3; weak D call: TRBD1 (6 bases). V lost 11 bases and J 4 bases, leaving 18 bases between the germline ends. The CDR3 consists of 14 residues. CDR1 is MNHNS, CDR2 SASEGT, per germline. DNA for the CDR3: TGTGCCGCCCAGTCCGGGGGGCGAGGAAACACCATATATTTT. The encoded protein is CAAQSGGRGNTIYF.

This clone was seen just once. V and J are TRBV27 and TRBJ1-1; D is unclear. Per the germline V gene, CDR1 is MNHEY and CDR2 is SMNVEV (reference sequence). The CDR3 has 13 residues. The V and J ends lost 6 bases and 4 bases respectively, with 12 bases between them. The CDR3 bases are TGTGCCAGCAGCATGGCGGAGGGCACTGAAGCTTTCTTT. As protein: CASSMAEGTEAFF.

The chain uses TRBV7-9 and TRBJ2-1; 11 positions match TRBD2. CDR3 length: 18 amino acids. V trimming: 3 bases; J trimming: 1 base; junction bases outside the gene matches: 8. CDR1 is SEHNR, CDR2 FQNEAQ, per germline (reference sequence). The CDR3 coding sequence is TGTGCCAGCAGCTTCAGCCTAGCGGGAGGTCTGTCCTACAATGAGCAGTTCTTC. Translating it yields CASSFSLAGGLSYNEQFF. Full variable domain (rest looked up from reference TRBV7-9 and TRBJ2-1): DTGVSQNPRHKITKRGQNVTFRCDPISEHNRLYWYRQTLGQGPEFLTYFQNEAQLEKSRLLSDRFSAERPKGSFSTLEIQRTEQGDSAMYLCASSFSLAGGLSYNEQFFGPGTRLTVL.

The rearrangement uses TRBV10-3 and TRBJ2-5, with TRBD2 as a possible D gene (6 bases). The germline V gene has CDR1 ENHRY and CDR2 SYGVKD. This CDR3 is built from 14 residues. V lost 4 bases and J 5 bases, leaving 14 bases between the germline ends. This chain's CDR3 is CAISGGDWRETQYF. CDR3 sequence (DNA): TGTGCCATCAGTGGTGGGGACTGGAGGGAGACCCAGTACTTC.

This clone is a singleton in its sample. The chain employs TRBV9 and TRBJ1-2; 7 bases are shared with TRBD1. The germline V gene encodes CDR1 SGDLS and CDR2 YYNGEE. J lost 5 bases, V lost 3 bases, and 7 bases had no gene match. The CDR3 has 14 amino acids. In DNA form, the CDR3 reads TGTGCCAGCAGCGGAACGGGACAGAGTTATGGCTACACCTTC. Amino acids: CASSGTGQSYGYTF. Based on the CDR3 plus reference TRBV9 and TRBJ1-2, the full variable domain is DSGVTQTPKHLITATGQRVTLRCSPRSGDLSVYWYQQSLDQGLQFLIQYYNGEERAKGNILERFSAQQFPDLHSELNLSSLELGDSALYFCASSGTGQSYGYTFGSGTRLTVV.

This chain links TRBV27 with TRBJ1-1; unclear D gene. CDR3 length: 15 amino acids. Germline loops: CDR1 MNHEY, CDR2 SMNVEV (reference sequence). Trimming shortened V by 9 bases and J by 4 bases, and 21 bases separated the two germline ends. CDR3 sequence (DNA): TGTGCCAGTTACCTTCGCCGGGAGGTAAGCACTGAAGCTTTCTTT. This sequence encodes CASYLRREVSTEAFF.

The chain links TRBV27 to TRBJ1-6; D may be TRBD1 (5 bases). Germline loops: CDR1 MNHEY, CDR2 SMNVEV (reference sequence). Deletions cut 3 bases from V and 9 bases from J, with 9 bases between. The CDR3 is 13 amino acids. This CDR3 is CASSLWGGSPLHF. The CDR3 nucleotides read TGTGCCAGCAGTTTGTGGGGGGGTTCACCCCTCCACTTT.

V usage is TRBV18 and J usage is TRBJ2-2, with D possibly TRBD2 on 6 matching bases. Between the trimmed V and J ends, which lost 2 bases and 1 base, there was a span of 8 bases. This CDR3 has 15 amino acids. Germline-derived CDR1 and CDR2 are KGHSH and LQKENI. The CDR3 coding sequence is TGTGCCAGCTCACCATGGCGGGAGAACACCGGGGAGCTGTTTTTT. Protein sequence: CASSPWRENTGELFF.

With regard to this clone: The same CDR3 arises from other DNA sequences in this sample as well. V is TRBV15 and J is TRBJ2-7; weak D call: TRBD2 (5 bases). The CDR3 extends over 12 amino acids. V lost 1 base and J lost 4, with 5 bases in between. Germline CDR1 is LNHNV and CDR2 is YYDKDF (reference sequence). CDR3 loop: CATSRAGYEQYF. The DNA of the CDR3 is TGTGCCACCAGCAGAGCGGGGTACGAGCAGTACTTC.

The CDR3 sequence: CASSERKTVYSPLHF. In DNA, the CDR3 is TGTGCCAGCAGTGAAAGGAAGACCGTTTATTCACCCCTCCACTTT. The genes are TRBV25-1 and TRBJ1-6, with D uncertain. Trimming pared 2 bases from V and 8 bases from J, leaving 13 bases between. Per the germline V gene, CDR1 is MGHDK and CDR2 is SYGVNS. This CDR3 comprises 15 residues.

V gene TRBV30 combines with J gene TRBJ2-7; 8 bases agree with TRBD1. Trimming cost V 0 bases and J 0 bases; bases outside gene matches: 13. The CDR3 runs to 18 residues. Looked up from germline, CDR1 is GTSNPN and CDR2 is SVGIG (reference sequence). CDR3 amino acids: CAWSVPGAGGISSYEQYF. The CDR3 coding sequence is TGTGCCTGGAGTGTACCTGGGGCAGGGGGCATAAGCTCCTACGAGCAGTACTTC.

V and J are TRBV2 and TRBJ2-4; a weak D match, TRBD1 (5 bases). Germline CDR1 and CDR2: SNHLY and FYNNEI. Trimming cost V 5 bases and J 4 bases, with 21 bases left between them. This CDR3 has 17 residues. CDR3 sequence (DNA): TGTGCCAGCAGTTCCTGGTCGTCCGCTAGGACAAAAAACATTCAGTACTTC. It codes for CASSSWSSARTKNIQYF.

The rearrangement uses TRBV9 and TRBJ1-3; 9 bases fit TRBD1. This CDR3 is built from 18 residues. The trim removed 0 bases at V and 7 bases at J, leaving 14 bases unmatched. Germline V gene data show CDR1 as SGDLS and CDR2 as YYNGEE. The DNA of the CDR3 is TGTGCCAGCAGCGTAGGACTCGATCCGGGACAGGGTGCCAACACCATATATTTT. Translating it yields CASSVGLDPGQGANTIYF. Full variable domain (remainder filled in from reference TRBV9 and TRBJ1-3): DSGVTQTPKHLITATGQRVTLRCSPRSGDLSVYWYQQSLDQGLQFLIQYYNGEERAKGNILERFSAQQFPDLHSELNLSSLELGDSALYFCASSVGLDPGQGANTIYFGEGSWLTVV.

V is TRBV14 and J is TRBJ1-3, with no clear D. CDR3 length equals 16 residues. V was clipped by 5 bases and J by 0 bases, with 14 bases between them. The germline gives CDR1 SGHDN, CDR2 FVKESK. CDR3 coding DNA: TGTGCCAGCAGCTCCCTCCCGGTAGGCTCTGGAAACACCATATATTTT. It translates to CASSSLPVGSGNTIYF.